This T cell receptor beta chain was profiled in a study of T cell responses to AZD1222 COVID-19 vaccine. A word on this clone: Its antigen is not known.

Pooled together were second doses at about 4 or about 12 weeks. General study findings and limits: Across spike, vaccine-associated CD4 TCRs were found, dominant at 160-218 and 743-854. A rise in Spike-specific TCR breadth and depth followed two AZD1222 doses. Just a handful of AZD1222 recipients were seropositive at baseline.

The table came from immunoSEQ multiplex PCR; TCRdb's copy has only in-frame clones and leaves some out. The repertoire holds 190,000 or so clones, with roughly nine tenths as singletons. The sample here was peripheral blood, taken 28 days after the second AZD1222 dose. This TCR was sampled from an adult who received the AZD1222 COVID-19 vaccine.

Here the CDR3 reads CASSLALGLNQETQYF. CDR3 sequence (DNA): TGTGCCAGCAGCTTAGCCCTAGGGCTAAACCAAGAGACCCAGTACTTC. V gene TRBV7-9 combines with J gene TRBJ2-5, with unresolved D. Germline assignment: CDR1 SEHNR and CDR2 FQNEAQ (reference sequence). This CDR3 has 16 residues. Trimming pared 0 bases from V and 0 bases from J, leaving 11 bases between.